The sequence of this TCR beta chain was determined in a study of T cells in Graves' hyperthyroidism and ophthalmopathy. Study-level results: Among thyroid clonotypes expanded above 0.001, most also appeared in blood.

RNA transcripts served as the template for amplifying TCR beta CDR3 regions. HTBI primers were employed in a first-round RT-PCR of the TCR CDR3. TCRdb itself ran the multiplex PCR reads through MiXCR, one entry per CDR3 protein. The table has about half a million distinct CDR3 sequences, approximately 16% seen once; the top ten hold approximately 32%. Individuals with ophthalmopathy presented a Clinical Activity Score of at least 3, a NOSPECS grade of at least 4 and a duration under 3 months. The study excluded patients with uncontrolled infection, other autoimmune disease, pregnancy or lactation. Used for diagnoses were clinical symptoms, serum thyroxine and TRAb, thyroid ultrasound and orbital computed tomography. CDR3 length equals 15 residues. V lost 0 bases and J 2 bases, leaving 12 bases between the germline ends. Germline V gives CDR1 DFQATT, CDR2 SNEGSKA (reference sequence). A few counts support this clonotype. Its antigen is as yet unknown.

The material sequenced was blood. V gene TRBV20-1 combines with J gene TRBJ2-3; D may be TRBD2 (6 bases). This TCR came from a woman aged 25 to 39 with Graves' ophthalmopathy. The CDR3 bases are TGCAGTGCTAGAGATTTGGCTAGCGCCACAGATACGCAGTATTTT. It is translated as CSARDLASATDTQYF.